This is a list of T cell receptor beta chains from one sample in a study of blood T cell repertoires in COVID-19. Sequencing used immunoSEQ multiplex PCR; TCRdb keeps in-frame clones, though not all of them. The top ten clones hold roughly 3.7% of a sample with just under 45,000 clones, about 86% of them seen once. Sequencing was performed on peripheral blood. These TCRs come from a man in his forties or fifties with COVID-19, enrolled during active disease. The CDR3 runs from the conserved cysteine through the conserved F or W. D genes are given only for firm matches. Clone size appears in some rows only: once, few, many, or a class for an expanded clone.

j_call | clone_size | v_call | d_call | cdr3_aa | cdr3_nt
TRBJ2-2 | . | TRBV7-2 | TRBD1 | CASSSGQGLIGELFF | TGTGCCAGCAGCTCTGGACAGGGCTTGATCGGGGAGCTGTTTTTT
TRBJ2-1 | once | TRBV19 | TRBD2 | CASSMEQGLAGNNEQFF | TGTGCCAGTAGTATGGAGCAGGGACTAGCGGGAAACAATGAGCAGTTCTTC
TRBJ2-7 | once | TRBV6-1 | . | CASSELPPQALEQYF | TGTGCCAGCAGTGAACTCCCCCCGCAGGCCCTCGAGCAGTACTTC
TRBJ1-1 | . | TRBV6-5 | TRBD1 | CASRKGQGAAEAFF | TGTGCCAGCAGGAAGGGACAGGGGGCCGCTGAAGCTTTCTTT
TRBJ1-5 | . | TRBV28 | TRBD1 | CASSSRQGRHF | TGTGCCAGCAGTTCCAGACAGGGAAGGCATTTT
TRBJ2-7 | . | TRBV27 | . | CASSLRDFPYEQYF | TGTGCCAGCAGTTTAAGGGACTTCCCCTACGAGCAGTACTTC
TRBJ1-1 | . | TRBV12-3/TRBV12-4 | . | CASSSTKNTEAFF | TGTGCCAGCAGTTCGACAAAGAACACTGAAGCTTTCTTT
TRBJ2-2 | . | TRBV3-1/TRBV3-2 | TRBD1 | CASNGDRAGTGELFF | TGTGCCAGCAACGGGGACAGGGCAGGCACCGGGGAGCTGTTTTTT
TRBJ2-1 | . | TRBV21-1 | . | CASIIQGAGYNEQFF | TGTGCCAGCATCATTCAGGGGGCGGGGTACAATGAGCAGTTCTTC
TRBJ2-7 | . | TRBV5-4 | TRBD1 | CASSLHGQGGSYEQYF | TGTGCCAGCAGCTTGCACGGACAGGGGGGCTCCTACGAGCAGTACTTC
TRBJ1-6 | . | TRBV27 | . | CASSYGDNSPLHF | TGTGCCAGCAGTTACGGGGATAATTCACCCCTCCACTTT
TRBJ2-7 | . | TRBV19 | . | CASSMSRAAEQYF | TGTGCCAGTAGTATGAGCAGGGCAGCCGAGCAGTACTTC
TRBJ2-2 | . | TRBV7-8 | . | CASSRGGSNTGELFF | TGTGCCAGCAGCCGCGGAGGATCGAACACCGGGGAGCTGTTTTTT
TRBJ2-1 | . | TRBV5-1 | . | CASSLGPYNEQFF | TGCGCCAGCAGCTTGGGGCCTTACAATGAGCAGTTCTTC
TRBJ2-3 | . | TRBV9 | . | CASSVGSSEGAQYF | TGTGCCAGCAGCGTAGGGAGTTCGGAGGGTGCGCAGTATTTT
TRBJ1-2 | . | TRBV15 | TRBD1 | CATSRGQGVYYGYTF | TGTGCCACCAGCAGAGGACAGGGGGTTTACTATGGCTACACCTTC
TRBJ2-2 | . | TRBV7-9 | TRBD2 | CASSPGLAGANTGELFF | TGTGCCAGCAGCCCGGGACTAGCGGGGGCGAACACCGGGGAGCTGTTTTTT
TRBJ2-2 | . | TRBV9 | . | CASSEIDSANTGELFF | TGTGCCAGCAGCGAAATCGACAGCGCGAACACCGGGGAGCTGTTTTTT
TRBJ2-3 | . | TRBV6-5 | TRBD1 | CASTPGQGAADTQYF | TGTGCCAGCACCCCGGGACAGGGGGCAGCCGATACGCAGTATTTT
TRBJ2-7 | . | TRBV12-3/TRBV12-4 | . | CASSFPGFEQYF | TGTGCCAGCAGTTTCCCCGGTTTCGAGCAGTACTTC
TRBJ1-1 | . | TRBV11-2 | . | CASSLAQNTEAFF | TGTGCCAGCAGCTTAGCCCAGAACACTGAAGCTTTCTTT
TRBJ1-2 | once | TRBV9 | TRBD1 | CASSSGTGSYGYTF | TGTGCCAGCAGCTCAGGGACAGGGAGCTATGGCTACACCTTC
TRBJ2-2 | . | TRBV7-7 | . | CASSFEVPFTGELFF | TGTGCCAGCAGCTTCGAGGTTCCGTTCACCGGGGAGCTGTTTTTT
TRBJ1-1 | . | TRBV2 | TRBD1 | CASREGAPPTEAFF | TGTGCCAGCAGAGAGGGGGCTCCCCCCACTGAAGCTTTCTTT
TRBJ2-1 | once | TRBV6-5 | TRBD2 | CASSYRTSGRVHEQFF | TGTGCCAGCAGTTACCGGACTAGCGGGAGAGTCCATGAGCAGTTCTTC
TRBJ2-7 | . | TRBV9 | . | CASSVGGTVSYEQYF | TGTGCCAGCAGCGTAGGGGGGACTGTCTCCTACGAGCAGTACTTC
TRBJ1-6 | . | TRBV7-3 | . | CASSFGTPNSPLHF | TGTGCCAGCAGCTTTGGGACACCAAATTCACCCCTCCACTTT
TRBJ1-5 | . | TRBV4-1 | TRBD1 | CASSLDRASNQPQHF | TGCGCCAGCAGCTTGGACAGGGCCAGCAATCAGCCCCAGCATTTT
TRBJ2-7 | . | TRBV19 | TRBD1 | CASSISGQGPYEQYF | TGTGCCAGTAGTATCTCGGGACAGGGACCGTACGAGCAGTACTTC
TRBJ1-2 | . | TRBV12-5 | . | CASGYPLGGHYGYTF | TGTGCTAGTGGTTACCCCTTGGGGGGTCACTATGGCTACACCTTC
TRBJ2-5 | . | TRBV7-9 | . | CASSSRETQYF | TGTGCCAGCAGCTCTCGAGAGACCCAGTACTTC
TRBJ1-5 | . | TRBV28 | TRBD1 | CASSSTGFQPQHF | TGTGCCAGCAGTTCGACAGGGTTTCAGCCCCAGCATTTT
TRBJ2-3 | . | TRBV5-1 | TRBD2 | CASDTGTSGGVLRTDTQYF | TGCGCCAGCGATACCGGGACTAGCGGGGGGGTACTTAGGACAGATACGCAGTATTTT
TRBJ1-6 | . | TRBV19 | TRBD1 | CASTFQGDSSPLHF | TGTGCCAGTACCTTTCAGGGGGATAGTTCACCCCTCCACTTT
TRBJ1-2 | . | TRBV19 | . | CASSFPRDAAGYGYTF | TGTGCCAGTAGTTTCCCCCGAGACGCGGCGGGGTATGGCTACACCTTC
TRBJ1-1 | . | TRBV30 | . | CAWSRGRTEAFF | TGTGCCTGGAGTAGGGGTCGGACTGAAGCTTTCTTT
TRBJ2-3 | . | TRBV4-1 | TRBD2 | CASSEGLLSLTDTQYF | TGCGCCAGCAGCGAGGGACTACTATCCCTCACAGATACGCAGTATTTT
TRBJ1-2 | . | TRBV28 | TRBD1 | CASSFTGDDYGYTF | TGTGCCAGCAGTTTCACAGGGGACGACTATGGCTACACCTTC
TRBJ1-2 | . | TRBV7-9 | . | CASSFAGDPRGYTF | TGTGCCAGCAGCTTCGCAGGGGACCCTAGAGGCTACACCTTC
TRBJ1-5 | once | TRBV11-3 | . | CASSLMAGQPQHF | TGTGCCAGCAGCCTAATGGCGGGTCAGCCCCAGCATTTT
TRBJ2-2 | . | TRBV6-2/TRBV6-3 | TRBD2 | CASSSRLAGVDRTGELFF | TGTGCCAGCAGTTCTCGACTAGCGGGAGTCGATCGAACCGGGGAGCTGTTTTTT
TRBJ1-5 | . | TRBV3-1/TRBV3-2 | . | CASSQVPGGNQPQHF | TGTGCCAGCAGCCAAGTCCCCGGGGGCAATCAGCCCCAGCATTTT
TRBJ1-2 | once | TRBV12-3/TRBV12-4 | TRBD1 | CASRRQGNYGYTF | TGTGCCAGCAGGAGACAGGGTAACTATGGCTACACCTTC
TRBJ2-3 | once | TRBV27 | . | CAILGDSSTDTQYF | TGTGCCATCCTAGGCGACAGCAGCACAGATACGCAGTATTTT
TRBJ2-7 | . | TRBV3-1/TRBV3-2 | TRBD2 | CASSQVGGRVEQYF | TGTGCCAGCAGCCAAGTAGGCGGGAGGGTTGAGCAGTACTTC
TRBJ1-6 | . | TRBV15 | TRBD1 | CATSTEDRDLYSPLHF | TGTGCCACCAGCACCGAGGACAGGGACTTGTATTCACCCCTCCACTTT
TRBJ1-6 | once | TRBV28 | TRBD1 | CASSLLGQGPWNF | TGTGCCAGCAGTTTACTCGGACAGGGGCCTTGGAACTTT
TRBJ2-7 | . | TRBV7-8 | . | CASSLATGTLWDEQYF | TGTGCCAGCAGCTTAGCGACCGGGACTCTTTGGGACGAGCAGTACTTC
TRBJ2-7 | . | TRBV5-1 | TRBD1 | CASATGTDFYEQYF | TGCGCCAGCGCGACCGGGACAGACTTCTACGAGCAGTACTTC
TRBJ2-5 | once | TRBV24-1 | TRBD1 | CATSDLPLDREKETQYF | TGTGCCACCAGTGATTTGCCCCTGGACAGGGAGAAAGAGACCCAGTACTTC
TRBJ1-3 | . | TRBV5-1 | . | CASSLEQFSGNTIYF | TGCGCCAGCAGCTTGGAACAGTTCTCTGGAAACACCATATATTTT
TRBJ2-3 | few | TRBV9 | TRBD2 | CASSVSGTSTDTQYF | TGTGCCAGCAGCGTTAGCGGGACTAGCACAGATACGCAGTATTTT
TRBJ2-7 | . | TRBV19 | . | CASSEREYEQYF | TGTGCCAGTTCTGAGAGGGAATACGAGCAGTACTTC
TRBJ2-3 | . | TRBV28 | TRBD2 | CASIVGASGVDTQYF | TGTGCCAGCATAGTCGGGGCTAGCGGGGTAGATACGCAGTATTTT
TRBJ1-1 | . | TRBV28 | . | CASSSTGISMNTEAFF | TGTGCCAGCAGTTCAACAGGTATCTCAATGAACACTGAAGCTTTCTTT
TRBJ1-2 | once | TRBV5-4 | . | CASSLGRVYGYTF | TGTGCCAGCAGCTTGGGGAGGGTTTATGGCTACACCTTC
TRBJ1-5 | few | TRBV13 | . | CASSLGPGVDQPQHF | TGTGCCAGCAGCTTAGGCCCGGGGGTCGATCAGCCCCAGCATTTT
TRBJ1-2 | . | TRBV6-1 | . | CASRSREGTGYTF | TGTGCCAGCAGAAGTCGTGAGGGTACTGGCTACACCTTC
TRBJ2-7 | once | TRBV28 | . | CATVPQVSYEQYF | TGTGCCACCGTCCCGCAGGTCTCCTACGAGCAGTACTTC
TRBJ2-7 | . | TRBV7-9 | TRBD1 | CASSAGQAEYF | TGTGCCAGCAGCGCCGGACAGGCTGAGTACTTC